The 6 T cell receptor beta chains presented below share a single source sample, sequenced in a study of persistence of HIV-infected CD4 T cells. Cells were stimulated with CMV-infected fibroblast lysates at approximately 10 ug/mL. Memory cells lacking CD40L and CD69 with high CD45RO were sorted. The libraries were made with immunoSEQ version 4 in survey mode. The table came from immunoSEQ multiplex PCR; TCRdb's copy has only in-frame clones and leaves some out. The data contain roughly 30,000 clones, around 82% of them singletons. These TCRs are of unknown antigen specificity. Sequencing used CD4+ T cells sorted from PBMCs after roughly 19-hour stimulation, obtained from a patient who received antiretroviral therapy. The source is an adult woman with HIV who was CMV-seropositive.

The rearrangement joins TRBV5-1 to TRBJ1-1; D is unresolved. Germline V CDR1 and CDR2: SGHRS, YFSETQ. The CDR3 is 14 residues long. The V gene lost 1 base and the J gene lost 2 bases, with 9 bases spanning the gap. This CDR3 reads CASSLLATNTEAFF. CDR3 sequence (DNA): TGCGCCAGCAGCTTGTTGGCAACTAACACTGAAGCTTTCTTT.

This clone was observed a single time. The CDR3 sequence: CASGQGGNQPQHF. The CDR3 DNA sequence: TGTGCCAGTGGACAGGGGGGCAATCAGCCCCAGCATTTT. The genes are TRBV12-3 or TRBV12-4 and TRBJ1-5; 10 bases align to TRBD1. The CDR3 has 13 residues. V lost 9 bases to trimming and J lost 2 bases; unmatched junction nucleotides: 1.

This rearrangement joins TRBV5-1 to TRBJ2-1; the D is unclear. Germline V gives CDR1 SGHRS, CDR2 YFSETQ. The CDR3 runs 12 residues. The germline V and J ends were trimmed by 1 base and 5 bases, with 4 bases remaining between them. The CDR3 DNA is TGCGCCAGCAGCTTGACCCACAATGAGCAGTTCTTC. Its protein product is CASSLTHNEQFF.

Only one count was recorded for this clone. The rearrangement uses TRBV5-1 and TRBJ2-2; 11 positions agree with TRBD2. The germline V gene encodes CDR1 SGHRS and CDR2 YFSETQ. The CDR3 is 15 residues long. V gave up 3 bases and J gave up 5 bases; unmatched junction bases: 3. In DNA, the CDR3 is TGCGCCAGCAGCTGGACTAGCGGGCCAACCGGGGAGCTGTTTTTT. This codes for CASSWTSGPTGELFF.

Here the CDR3 DNA reads TGTGCCAGCAGCTTATATGCGGGGAACTATGGCTACACCTTC. Translated: CASSLYAGNYGYTF. The rearrangement uses TRBV7-2 and TRBJ1-2, with D unresolved. The CDR3 runs to 14 residues. V dropped 2 bases and J dropped 2 bases, with 9 bases sitting between them. Per germline, CDR1 SGHTA and CDR2 FQGNSA.

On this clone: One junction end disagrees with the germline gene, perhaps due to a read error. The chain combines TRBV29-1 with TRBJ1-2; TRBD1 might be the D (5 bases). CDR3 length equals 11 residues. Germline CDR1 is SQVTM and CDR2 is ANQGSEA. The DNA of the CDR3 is TGCAGCGTTGAAGAAGGAAGGGGTACCGGCTTC. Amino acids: CSVEEGRGTGF.